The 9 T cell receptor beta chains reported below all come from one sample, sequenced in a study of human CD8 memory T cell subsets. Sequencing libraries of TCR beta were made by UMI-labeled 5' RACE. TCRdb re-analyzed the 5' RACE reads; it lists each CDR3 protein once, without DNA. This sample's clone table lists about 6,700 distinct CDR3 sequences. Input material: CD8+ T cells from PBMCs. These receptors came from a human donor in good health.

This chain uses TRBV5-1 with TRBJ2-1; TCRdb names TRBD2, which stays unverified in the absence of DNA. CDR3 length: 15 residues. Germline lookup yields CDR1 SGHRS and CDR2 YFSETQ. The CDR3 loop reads CASSCGTSGYNEQFF.

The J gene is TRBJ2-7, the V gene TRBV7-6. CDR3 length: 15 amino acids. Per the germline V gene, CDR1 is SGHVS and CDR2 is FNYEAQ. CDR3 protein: CASSLFAGSSYEQYF.

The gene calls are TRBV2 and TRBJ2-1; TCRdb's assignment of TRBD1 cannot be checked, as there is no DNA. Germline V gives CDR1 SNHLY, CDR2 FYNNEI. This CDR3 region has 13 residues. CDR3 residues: CASGAGPGDEQFF.

CDR3 in amino acids: CASSPSTSTDTQYF. The gene calls are TRBV7-2 and TRBJ2-3; TCRdb's D call, TRBD2, is unchecked because there is no DNA. The CDR3 loop spans 14 amino acids. Germline V gene lookup returns CDR1 SGHTA and CDR2 FQGNSA.

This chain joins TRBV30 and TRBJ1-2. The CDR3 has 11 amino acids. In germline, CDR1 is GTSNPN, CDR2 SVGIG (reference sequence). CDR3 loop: CAWSLNGGYTF.

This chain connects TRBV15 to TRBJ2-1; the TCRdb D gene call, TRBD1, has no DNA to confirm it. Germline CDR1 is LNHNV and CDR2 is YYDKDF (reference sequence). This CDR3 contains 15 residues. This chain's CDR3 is CATSRGQGDFNEQFF. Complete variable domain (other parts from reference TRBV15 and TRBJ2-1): DAMVIQNPRYQVTQFGKPVTLSCSQTLNHNVMYWYQQKSSQAPKLLFHYYDKDFNNEADTPDNFQSRRPNTSFCFLDIRSPGLGDTAMYLCATSRGQGDFNEQFFGPGTRLTVL.

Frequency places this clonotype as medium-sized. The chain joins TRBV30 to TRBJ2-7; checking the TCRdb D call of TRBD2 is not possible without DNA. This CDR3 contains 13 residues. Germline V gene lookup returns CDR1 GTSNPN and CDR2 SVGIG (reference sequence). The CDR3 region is CAWTGLAGGEQYF. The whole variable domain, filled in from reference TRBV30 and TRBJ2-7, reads SQTIHQWPATLVQPVGSPLSLECTVEGTSNPNLYWYRQAAGRGLQLLFYSVGIGQISSEVPQNLSASRPQDRQFILSSKKLLLSDSGFYLCAWTGLAGGEQYFGPGTRLTVT.

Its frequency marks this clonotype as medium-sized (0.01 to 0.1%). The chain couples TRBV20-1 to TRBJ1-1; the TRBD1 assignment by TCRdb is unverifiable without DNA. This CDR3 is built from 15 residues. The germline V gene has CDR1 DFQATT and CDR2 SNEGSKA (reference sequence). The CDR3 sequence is CSARDLRGMSTEAFF.

CDR3 sequence reads: CASSVGLPYEQYF. The rearrangement uses TRBV6-6 and TRBJ2-7. The CDR3 is 13 residues long. CDR1 is MNHNY and CDR2 is SVGAGI in the germline V gene (reference sequence).